One and the same sample provided the 23 T cell receptor beta chains below, sequenced in a study of OX40 agonist ivuxolimab in advanced cancers. Measured with immunoSEQ multiplex PCR; TCRdb has only the in-frame clones, and not every one. The sample lists over 85,000 clones, roughly 93% occurring once. This sample comprised CD4+ or CD8+ T cells sorted from blood, obtained in a trial of the OX40 agonist ivuxolimab. These receptors were obtained from an adult with an advanced solid tumor such as melanoma, head and neck, liver or kidney cancer.

V usage is TRBV5-5 and J usage is TRBJ1-2, with unresolved D. V gave up 0 bases and J gave up 3 bases, with 6 bases separating them. Germline CDR1 SGHKS, CDR2 YYEKEE (reference sequence). The length of the CDR3 is 13 residues. The CDR3 loop reads CASSLGEYYGYTF. CDR3 DNA: TGTGCCAGCAGCTTGGGGGAGTACTATGGCTACACCTTC.

The chain recombines TRBV29-1 with TRBJ2-1; D is possibly TRBD2 (6 bases). CDR1 SQVTM and CDR2 ANQGSEA come from the germline V gene. This CDR3 spans 16 amino acids. V lost 3 bases, J lost 1 base, and 16 bases lay in between. CDR3 residues: CSVDWDFPPSYNEQFF. The CDR3 DNA sequence: TGCAGCGTTGACTGGGACTTCCCGCCGTCCTACAATGAGCAGTTCTTC.

Details on this clone: The junction departs from germline at one end; a sequencing error may be responsible. In nucleotides, the CDR3 is TGTGCCACCAGCCTAGGACAGGGGGCTTACGACAATGAGCAGTTCTTC. This gives the protein CATSLGQGAYDNEQFF. The chain links TRBV9 to TRBJ2-1, with TRBD1 matching 11 bases. The CDR3 runs 16 residues. Germline-derived CDR1 and CDR2 are SGDLS and YYNGEE.

The V gene is TRBV9, the J gene TRBJ2-3; D remains ambiguous. There are 15 residues in the CDR3. CDR1 is SGDLS, CDR2 YYNGEE, per germline. V was trimmed by 0 bases and J by 4 bases, leaving 12 bases between them. CDR3 in DNA: TGTGCCAGCAGCGTAGGATCTAGGATAGCAGATACGCAGTATTTT. This gives the protein CASSVGSRIADTQYF. The full variable domain, in which reference TRBV9 and TRBJ2-3 provide the parts outside the CDR3, is DSGVTQTPKHLITATGQRVTLRCSPRSGDLSVYWYQQSLDQGLQFLIQYYNGEERAKGNILERFSAQQFPDLHSELNLSSLELGDSALYFCASSVGSRIADTQYFGPGTRLTVL.

V gene TRBV7-3 combines with J gene TRBJ2-4; 8 bases match TRBD1. V dropped 3 bases and J dropped 3; count of bases not matched to a gene: 7. The CDR3 is 16 amino acids. Germline V gene sequence: CDR1 SGHTA, CDR2 FQGTGA. The CDR3 DNA reads TGTGCCAGCAGCTTCGGACAGGGCCTTTTCAAAAACATTCAGTACTTC. Translated, it gives CASSFGQGLFKNIQYF.

This clone was seen only once. This chain links TRBV5-1 with TRBJ1-5; D remains unclear. The CDR3 extends over 14 amino acids. Germline V gives CDR1 SGHRS, CDR2 YFSETQ. Trimming removed 0 bases at V and 7 bases at J, with 11 bases between. The CDR3 region is CASSLAGVGQPQHF. CDR3 bases: TGCGCCAGCAGCTTGGCCGGAGTCGGGCAGCCCCAGCATTTT.

The CDR3 spells CSVDEGIAGGYTF. Written as DNA, the CDR3 is TGCAGCGTTGATGAAGGGATCGCCGGGGGCTACACCTTC. V gene TRBV29-1 combines with J gene TRBJ1-2; D unclear. This CDR3 contains 13 residues. The V gene lost 3 bases and the J gene lost 8 bases, with 16 bases spanning the gap. Germline V lookup: CDR1 SQVTM, CDR2 ANQGSEA.

V and J are TRBV27 and TRBJ2-5; D gene uncertain. This CDR3 spans 8 amino acids. Trimming removed 6 bases from V and 11 bases from J, with 4 bases in between. Germline-derived CDR1 and CDR2 are MNHEY and SMNVEV (reference sequence). The CDR3 coding sequence is TGTGCCAGCAGCCCGCAGTACTTC. Its protein is CASSPQYF.

The rearrangement links TRBV2 to TRBJ2-7, with a tentative D call TRBD1 (6 bases). This CDR3 contains 14 residues. Germline assignment: CDR1 SNHLY and CDR2 FYNNEI. Trimming cost V 6 bases and J 6 bases, with 18 bases left between them. CDR3 in amino acids: CASSVVTGSGEQYF. The CDR3 DNA follows: TGTGCCAGCAGCGTCGTAACAGGGTCCGGCGAGCAGTACTTC.

The genes are TRBV28 and TRBJ1-3; a weak D match, TRBD1 (6 bases). The CDR3 extends over 15 amino acids. V was pared by 1 base and J by 2 bases, with 9 bases between. Germline V lookup: CDR1 MDHEN, CDR2 SYDVKM. The CDR3 reads CASSLSWTAGNTIYF. CDR3 nucleotide sequence: TGTGCCAGCAGTTTATCTTGGACAGCTGGAAACACCATATATTTT. Looking up the rest from reference TRBV28 and TRBJ1-3 gives the full variable domain: DVKVTQSSRYLVKRTGEKVFLECVQDMDHENMFWYRQDPGLGLRLIYFSYDVKMKEKGDIPEGYSVSREKKERFSLILESASTNQTSMYLCASSLSWTAGNTIYFGEGSWLTVV.

V and J are TRBV30 and TRBJ1-1, with a weak D call TRBD1 (5 bases). Germline V gives CDR1 GTSNPN, CDR2 SVGIG (reference sequence). This CDR3 has 17 amino acids. The V and J ends lost 1 base and 3 bases respectively, with 21 bases between them. The CDR3 sequence: CAWSAYSPFGADTEAFF. For the CDR3, the DNA is TGTGCCTGGAGTGCGTACTCTCCCTTCGGGGCCGACACTGAAGCTTTCTTT.

This clone was seen a single time. The chain carries TRBV30 and TRBJ1-5; D remains ambiguous. Germline CDR1 is GTSNPN and CDR2 is SVGIG (reference sequence). The CDR3 spans 14 residues. The V gene lost 0 bases and the J gene lost 3 bases, with 9 bases spanning the gap. CDR3: CAWSVDTDNQPQHF. The CDR3 DNA follows: TGTGCCTGGAGTGTCGACACGGACAATCAGCCCCAGCATTTT. Together with reference TRBV30 and TRBJ1-5, the CDR3 gives the full variable domain: SQTIHQWPATLVQPVGSPLSLECTVEGTSNPNLYWYRQAAGRGLQLLFYSVGIGQISSEVPQNLSASRPQDRQFILSSKKLLLSDSGFYLCAWSVDTDNQPQHFGDGTRLSIL.

The chain has TRBV27 and TRBJ2-4; 11 positions agree with TRBD2. The CDR3 spans 19 residues. The V gene's germline CDR1 is MNHEY and CDR2 SMNVEV (reference sequence). The ends lost 0 bases at V and 0 bases at J; junction bases unmatched: 7. CDR3: CASSLSLTTSGEAKNIQYF. Written as DNA, the CDR3 is TGTGCCAGCAGTTTATCCCTTACGACTAGCGGGGAAGCCAAAAACATTCAGTACTTC.

V is TRBV6-1 and J is TRBJ1-2; D unresolved. Germline V lookup: CDR1 MNHNS, CDR2 SASEGT. This CDR3 has 14 residues. Trimming pared 5 bases from V and 3 bases from J, leaving 13 bases between. This CDR3 reads CASSLSQSYYGYTF. DNA of the CDR3: TGTGCCAGCAGTTTATCACAGTCCTACTATGGCTACACCTTC.

The chain employs TRBV7-2 and TRBJ2-2; D ambiguous. The V gene lost 5 bases and the J gene lost 7 bases, with 14 bases spanning the gap. The CDR3 totals 14 residues. Looked up from germline, CDR1 is SGHTA and CDR2 is FQGNSA. Here the CDR3 DNA reads TGTGCCAGCAGCCTGCGGTTATTGGACGGGGAGCTGTTTTTT. Translation gives CASSLRLLDGELFF.

This chain joins TRBV10-3 and TRBJ1-5, with 9 bases identical to TRBD1. V lost 5 bases to trimming and J lost 2 bases; unmatched junction nucleotides: 4. Germline assignment: CDR1 ENHRY and CDR2 SYGVKD. CDR3 size: 15 residues. The CDR3 DNA reads as TGTGCCATCAGTTCACGGGACAGGGGCAATCAGCCCCAGCATTTT. Translated, it gives CAISSRDRGNQPQHF.

The chain uses TRBV5-5 and TRBJ1-5; 7 nucleotides line up with TRBD1. In germline, CDR1 is SGHKS, CDR2 YYEKEE (reference sequence). Trimming took 1 base from V and 2 from J; bases not matched to a gene: 3. The CDR3 loop spans 15 amino acids. The CDR3 reads CASSLRGTGNQPQHF. CDR3 nucleotide sequence: TGTGCCAGCAGCTTGCGGGGGACAGGCAATCAGCCCCAGCATTTT.

This sequence joins TRBV30 and TRBJ1-5, with D maybe TRBD1 (6 bases). Trimming stripped 0 bases from V and 4 bases from J, with 16 bases between. Germline V lookup: CDR1 GTSNPN, CDR2 SVGIG (reference sequence). There are 16 residues in the CDR3. CDR3 sequence reads: CAWSVRWGHRNQPQHF. The CDR3 nucleotides are TGTGCCTGGAGTGTAAGGTGGGGACATCGAAATCAGCCCCAGCATTTT.

The rearrangement links TRBV30 to TRBJ1-5; TRBD1 is a possible D gene (5 bases). Deletions cut 2 bases from V and 8 bases from J, with 10 bases between. The CDR3 loop spans 12 amino acids. CDR1 and CDR2 (germline): GTSNPN, SVGIG (reference sequence). CDR3 protein: CAWSIGDKPQHF. The CDR3 nucleotides are TGTGCCTGGAGTATAGGGGATAAGCCCCAGCATTTT.

The chain has TRBV5-8 and TRBJ1-3, with 7 positions matching TRBD1. V dropped 4 bases and J dropped 2; count of bases not matched to a gene: 3. Germline CDR1 SGHTS, CDR2 YDEGEE. The CDR3 runs 14 residues. In DNA, the CDR3 is TGTGCCAGCAGCCCCAGGGGGGCTGGAAACACCATATATTTT. It encodes CASSPRGAGNTIYF. Filled out from reference TRBV5-8 and TRBJ1-3, the complete variable domain reads EAGVTQSPTHLIKTRGQQATLRCSPISGHTSVYWYQQALGLGLQFLLWYDEGEERNRGNFPPRFSGRQFPNYSSELNVNALELEDSALYLCASSPRGAGNTIYFGEGSWLTVV.

There are a few counts of this clone. The chain is built from TRBV27 and TRBJ1-1; D unclear. CDR1 and CDR2 (germline): MNHEY, SMNVEV (reference sequence). CDR3 length: 13 amino acids. Trimming took 3 bases from V and 2 from J, leaving 7 bases between them. The CDR3 spells CASSFKSNTEAFF. In nucleotides, the CDR3 is TGTGCCAGCAGTTTCAAATCTAACACTGAAGCTTTCTTT.

This clone was seen just once. The rearrangement joins TRBV29-1 to TRBJ1-1, with a tentative D call TRBD1 (5 bases). The germline V gene has CDR1 SQVTM and CDR2 ANQGSEA. The ends were cut back, 5 bases at V and 5 bases at J, with 12 bases in the middle. The CDR3 totals 12 residues. The CDR3 sequence: CSVHGEGTEAFF. CDR3 bases: TGCAGCGTTCACGGGGAGGGGACTGAAGCTTTCTTT.

The chain has TRBV28 and TRBJ2-7; D gene unclear. This CDR3 comprises 12 residues. The V gene lost 6 bases and the J gene lost 2 bases, with 8 bases spanning the gap. Germline CDR1 reads MDHEN; CDR2 reads SYDVKM. CDR3 sequence (DNA): TGTGCCAGCAGCCAAACACCCTACGAGCAGTACTTC. Translated, it gives CASSQTPYEQYF.